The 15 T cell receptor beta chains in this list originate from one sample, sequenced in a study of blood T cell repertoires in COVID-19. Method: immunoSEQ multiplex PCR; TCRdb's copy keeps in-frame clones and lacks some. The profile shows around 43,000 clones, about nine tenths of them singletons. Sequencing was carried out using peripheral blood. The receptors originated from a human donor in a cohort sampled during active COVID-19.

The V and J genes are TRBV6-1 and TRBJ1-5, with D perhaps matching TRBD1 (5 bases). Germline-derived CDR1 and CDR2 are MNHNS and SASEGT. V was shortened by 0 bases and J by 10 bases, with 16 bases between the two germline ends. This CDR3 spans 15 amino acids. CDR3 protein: CASSEARAGRLPQHF. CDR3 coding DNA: TGTGCCAGCAGTGAAGCAAGGGCAGGGCGACTTCCCCAGCATTTT.

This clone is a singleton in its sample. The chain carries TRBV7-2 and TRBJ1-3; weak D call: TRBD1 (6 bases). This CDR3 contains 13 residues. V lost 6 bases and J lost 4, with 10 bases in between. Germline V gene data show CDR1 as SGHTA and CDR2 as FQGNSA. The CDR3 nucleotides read TGTGCCAGCAGTACAGGGTTCGGAAACACCATATATTTT. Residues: CASSTGFGNTIYF.

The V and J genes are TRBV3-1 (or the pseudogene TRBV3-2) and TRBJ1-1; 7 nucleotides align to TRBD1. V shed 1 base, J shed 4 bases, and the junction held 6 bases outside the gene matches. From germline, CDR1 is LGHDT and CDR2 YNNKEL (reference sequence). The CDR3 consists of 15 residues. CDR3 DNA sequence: TGTGCCAGCAGCCAAGGACAGGGCAGCGGCACTGAAGCTTTCTTT. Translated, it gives CASSQGQGSGTEAFF.

The CDR3, as DNA: TGTGCCAGCAGCCAGGCCGCGGGGGAGGCTGGAAACACCATATATTTT. This gives the protein CASSQAAGEAGNTIYF. V gene TRBV3-1 (or the pseudogene TRBV3-2) combines with J gene TRBJ1-3; D may be TRBD1 (5 bases). The germline CDR1 and CDR2 sequences are LGHDT and YNNKEL (reference sequence). V lost 3 bases to trimming and J lost 2 bases, with 14 bases between them. The CDR3 extends over 16 amino acids.

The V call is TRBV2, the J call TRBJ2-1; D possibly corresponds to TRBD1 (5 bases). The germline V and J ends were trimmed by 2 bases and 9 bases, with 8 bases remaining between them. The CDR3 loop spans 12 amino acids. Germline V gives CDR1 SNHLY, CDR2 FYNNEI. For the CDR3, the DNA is TGTGCCAGCAGTGAACAGGGTTTTGAGCAGTTCTTC. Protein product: CASSEQGFEQFF.

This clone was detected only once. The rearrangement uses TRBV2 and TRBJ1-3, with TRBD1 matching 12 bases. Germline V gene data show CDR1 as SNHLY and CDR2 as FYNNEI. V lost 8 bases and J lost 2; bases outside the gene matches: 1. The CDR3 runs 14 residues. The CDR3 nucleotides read TGTGCCAGCCGGGACAGGGGGCCTGGAAACACCATATATTTT. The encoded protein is CASRDRGPGNTIYF.

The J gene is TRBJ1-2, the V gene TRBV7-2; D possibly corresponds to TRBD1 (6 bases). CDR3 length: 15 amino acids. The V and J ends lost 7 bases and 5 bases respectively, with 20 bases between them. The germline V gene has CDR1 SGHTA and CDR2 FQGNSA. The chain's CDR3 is CASNRLGALQYGYTF. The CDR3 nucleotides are TGTGCCAGCAACCGACTGGGGGCCCTACAATATGGCTACACCTTC.

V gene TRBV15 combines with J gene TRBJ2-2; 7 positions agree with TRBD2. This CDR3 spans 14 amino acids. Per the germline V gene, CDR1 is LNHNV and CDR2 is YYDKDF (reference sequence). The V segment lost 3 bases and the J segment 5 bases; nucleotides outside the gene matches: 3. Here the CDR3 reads CATSRAGVTGELFF. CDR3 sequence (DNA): TGTGCCACCAGCAGGGCGGGAGTTACCGGGGAGCTGTTTTTT.

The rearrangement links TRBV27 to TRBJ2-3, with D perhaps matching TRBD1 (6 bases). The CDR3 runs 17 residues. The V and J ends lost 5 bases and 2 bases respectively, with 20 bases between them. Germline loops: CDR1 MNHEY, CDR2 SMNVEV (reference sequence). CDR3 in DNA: TGTGCCAGCAGTCGCATCAGGGGTACGTCTTCCACAGATACGCAGTATTTT. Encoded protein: CASSRIRGTSSTDTQYF.

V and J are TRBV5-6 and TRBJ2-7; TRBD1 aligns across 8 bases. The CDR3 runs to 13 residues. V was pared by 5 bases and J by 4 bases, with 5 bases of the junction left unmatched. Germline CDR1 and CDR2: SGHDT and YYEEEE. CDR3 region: CASRRQGKYEQYF. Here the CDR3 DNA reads TGTGCCAGCAGGCGACAGGGGAAGTACGAGCAGTACTTC.

In DNA, the CDR3 is TGTGCCAGTGCAACACCGGGGACAGGGGGCCACAATGAGCAGTTCTTC. Protein: CASATPGTGGHNEQFF. The rearrangement uses TRBV19 and TRBJ2-1, with 12 bases fitting TRBD1. Losses at the gene ends were 8 bases for V and 5 bases for J; bases not matched to a gene: 10. There are 16 residues in the CDR3. Germline CDR1 is LNHDA and CDR2 is SQIVND (reference sequence). Full variable domain (outside the CDR3, taken from reference TRBV19 and TRBJ2-1): DGGITQSPKYLFRKEGQNVTLSCEQNLNHDAMYWYRQDPGQGLRLIYYSQIVNDFQKGDIAEGYSVSREKKESFPLTVTSAQKNPTAFYLCASATPGTGGHNEQFFGPGTRLTVL.

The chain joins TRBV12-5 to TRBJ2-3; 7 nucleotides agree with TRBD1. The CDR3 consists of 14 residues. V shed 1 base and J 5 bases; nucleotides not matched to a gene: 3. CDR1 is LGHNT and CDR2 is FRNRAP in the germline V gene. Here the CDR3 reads CASGLEGAEDTQYF. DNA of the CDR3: TGTGCTAGTGGTTTGGAGGGGGCGGAAGATACGCAGTATTTT.

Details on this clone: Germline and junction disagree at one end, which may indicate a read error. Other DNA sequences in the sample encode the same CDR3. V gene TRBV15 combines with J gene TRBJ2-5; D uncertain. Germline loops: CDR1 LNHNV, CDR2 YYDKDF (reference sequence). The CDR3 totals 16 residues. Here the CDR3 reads CATSRVQAQTQETQYF. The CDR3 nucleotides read TGTGCCACTAGCAGAGTCCAGGCGCAAACACAAGAGACCCAGTACTTC.

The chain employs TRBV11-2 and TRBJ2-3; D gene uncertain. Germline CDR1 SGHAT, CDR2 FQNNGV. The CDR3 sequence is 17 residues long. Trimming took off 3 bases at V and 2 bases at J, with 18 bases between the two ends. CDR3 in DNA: TGTGCCAGCAGCTTTATTGGTCCAGCGCGGCCCACAGATACGCAGTATTTT. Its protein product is CASSFIGPARPTDTQYF.

CDR3 in DNA: TGTGCCAGCTCACCACTGGATCCGGGAAACACCGGGGAGCTGTTTTTT. Its protein is CASSPLDPGNTGELFF. This rearrangement joins TRBV18 to TRBJ2-2, with a weak D call TRBD2 (5 bases). V dropped 1 base and J dropped 2 bases, with 11 bases sitting between them. CDR1 is KGHSH, CDR2 LQKENI, per germline. This CDR3 contains 16 residues.